This is a list of T cell receptor beta chains from one sample in a study of blood T cell repertoires in COVID-19. Measured with immunoSEQ multiplex PCR; TCRdb has only the in-frame clones, and not every one. Here the sample spans tens of thousands of clones, around 88% being singletons. The sample taken for sequencing was peripheral blood. The receptors originated from a man aged 30-40 years with acute or convalescent COVID-19. The CDR3 runs from the conserved cysteine through the conserved F or W. A D gene is named only where the DNA matches it firmly. Rows give clone size only sometimes, using once, few, many, or a class for an expanded clone.

TRBD2 TRBJ2-3 TRBV18 - TGTGCCAGCTCCCCCGGACTAGCGGGCACAGATACGCAGTATTTT CASSPGLAGTDTQYF
TRBD2 TRBJ2-1 TRBV5-1 - TGCGCCAGCAGCTTTAGCGGGACTGAGCAGTTCTTC CASSFSGTEQFF
TRBD1 TRBJ2-7 TRBV5-4 - TGTGCCAGCAGCTTGAACCGGGACAGGGGGTATGAGCAGTACTTC CASSLNRDRGYEQYF
TRBD1 TRBJ2-7 TRBV27 - TGTGCCAGCAGTCCAGGACAGGGGCCTGGGGAGCAGTACTTC CASSPGQGPGEQYF
TRBD2 TRBJ2-3 TRBV7-3 - TGTGCCAGCAGCCCGGGACTAGCGGTGATGACCCGCACAGATACGCAGTATTTT CASSPGLAVMTRTDTQYF
TRBD2 TRBJ2-1 TRBV6-5 - TGTGCCAGCAGCCTGACACTAGCGGGAGGGCCTATGGGGTTCTTC CASSLTLAGGPMGFF
TRBD1 TRBJ1-1 TRBV5-1 - TGCGCCAGCAGCCGCCCAAATACAGGGGACACTGAAGCTTTCTTT CASSRPNTGDTEAFF
- TRBJ2-3 TRBV7-9 - TGTGCCAGCAGCTACCCTGTGACAGGAAACACAGATACGCAGTATTTT CASSYPVTGNTDTQYF
- TRBJ1-1 TRBV15 - TGTGCCACCAGTTGGTCGGGACGGGGGACTGAAGCTTTCTTT CATSWSGRGTEAFF
- TRBJ2-7 TRBV7-2 - TGTGCCAGCAGCTTTTCAAACGAGCAGTACTTC CASSFSNEQYF
- TRBJ1-1 TRBV27 - TGTGCCTGGAGGGGCAACATGAACACTGAAGCTTTCTTT CAWRGNMNTEAFF
- TRBJ2-1 TRBV7-3 - TGTGCCAGCAGCTTAACGGGCCGTTCGCGGGCAGGTTGGAATGAGCAGTTCTTC CASSLTGRSRAGWNEQFF
TRBD1 TRBJ2-7 TRBV29-1 once TGCAGCGTAACCGGGACAGTAACCTACGAGCAGTACTTC CSVTGTVTYEQYF
- TRBJ1-2 TRBV25-1 few TGTGCCAGCAGTGACGTTACGGAGAACTATGGCTACACCTTC CASSDVTENYGYTF
- TRBJ2-3 TRBV24-1 - TGTGCCACCAGTGATTCTTTAGCACAGGGAGGGGGGACAGATACGCAGTATTTT CATSDSLAQGGGTDTQYF
- TRBJ1-2 TRBV5-1 - TGCGCCAGCAGCACCGGCGAGGGCGCTGGTAGCTACACCTTC CASSTGEGAGSYTF
- TRBJ2-1 TRBV28 few TGTGCCAGCGATGAAGGATCCCGGGACTACAATGAGCAGTTCTTC CASDEGSRDYNEQFF
- TRBJ2-7 TRBV28 - TGTGCCAGCAGTTCCCTACTAGCACGATCCGAGCAGTACTTC CASSSLLARSEQYF
TRBD2 TRBJ2-7 TRBV4-1 - TGCGCCAGCAGCCATCTAGCGGGAGGCTCCTACGAGCAGTACTTC CASSHLAGGSYEQYF
- TRBJ1-2 TRBV14 few TGTGCCAGCAGCCAAGATATGGGGGCCTACTATGGCTACACCTTC CASSQDMGAYYGYTF
- TRBJ1-3 TRBV6-6 - TGTGCCAGCAGTTACACGCTGAGCTCTGGAAACACCATATATTTT CASSYTLSSGNTIYF
- TRBJ1-6 TRBV6-6 - TGTGCCAGCACCAAAGCACAGGGTTATTCACCCCTCCACTTT CASTKAQGYSPLHF
- TRBJ2-3 TRBV7-2 - TGTGCCAGCAGTTGGAGGGCCTCGACAGATACGCAGTATTTT CASSWRASTDTQYF
TRBD2 TRBJ2-1 TRBV7-3 - TGTGCCAGCAGGCCGACGGGAGCGGGAGGTGAGCAGTTCTTC CASRPTGAGGEQFF
- TRBJ2-3 TRBV9 - TGTGCCAGCAGCCCCCGAGGTGGGGGCGTCCCAGATACGCAGTATTTT CASSPRGGGVPDTQYF